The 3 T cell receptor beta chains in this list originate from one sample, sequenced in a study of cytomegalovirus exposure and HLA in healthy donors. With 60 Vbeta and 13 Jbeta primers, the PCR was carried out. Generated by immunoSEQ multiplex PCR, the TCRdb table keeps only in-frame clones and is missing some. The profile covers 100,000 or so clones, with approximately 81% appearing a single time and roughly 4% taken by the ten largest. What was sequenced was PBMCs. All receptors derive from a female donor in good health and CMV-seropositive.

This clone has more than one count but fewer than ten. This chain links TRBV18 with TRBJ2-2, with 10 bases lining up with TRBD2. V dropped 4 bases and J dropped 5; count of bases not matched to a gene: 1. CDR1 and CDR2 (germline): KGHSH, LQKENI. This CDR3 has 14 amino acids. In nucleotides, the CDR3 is TGTGCCAGCTCACAGGGACTAGCGACCGGGGAGCTGTTTTTT. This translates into CASSQGLATGELFF.

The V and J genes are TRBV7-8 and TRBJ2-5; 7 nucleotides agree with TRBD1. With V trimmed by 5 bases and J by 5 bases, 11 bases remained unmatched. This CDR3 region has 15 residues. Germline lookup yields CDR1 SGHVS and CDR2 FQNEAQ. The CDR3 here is CASSLQGRRGETQYF. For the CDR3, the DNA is TGTGCCAGCAGCCTACAGGGGAGACGAGGCGAGACCCAGTACTTC.

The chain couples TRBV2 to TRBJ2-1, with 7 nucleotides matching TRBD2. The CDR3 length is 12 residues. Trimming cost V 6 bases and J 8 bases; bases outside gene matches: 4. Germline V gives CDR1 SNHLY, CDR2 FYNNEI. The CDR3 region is CASSGGGHEQFF. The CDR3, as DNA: TGTGCCAGCAGCGGCGGGGGTCATGAGCAGTTCTTC.